The clone carrying this T cell receptor (beta chain) was observed at least ten times. V lost 4 bases to trimming and J lost 2 bases; unmatched junction nucleotides: 5. There are 15 residues in the CDR3. CDR1 LNHDA and CDR2 SQIVND come from the germline V gene (reference sequence). The template used for profiling TCR beta VDJ and CDR3 was genomic DNA. MiXCR, applied by TCRdb to the reads, yields one record per CDR3 protein. The data show a few hundred thousand distinct CDR3 sequences, roughly 33% seen once. This sample stems from a study of CD8+CD57+ T cells in acquired aplastic anemia. The genes are TRBV19 and TRBJ2-1, with TRBD1 identical over 7 bases. The TCR comes from a human donor in good health, serving as a control. Sample: sorted CD4+, CD8+, or CD8+CD57+ T cells (not recorded which) from PBMCs. The CDR3 spells CASSSDRDAYNEQFF. As DNA, the CDR3 is TGTGCCAGTAGTAGCGACAGGGATGCCTACAATGAGCAGTTCTTC.